This T cell receptor (beta chain) was profiled in a study of naive and memory T cell subsets. Sequential positive selection took CD4 T cells first, then CD8 T cells. The CDR3 consists of 18 residues. The V end was cut by 3 bases, the J end by 3 bases, with 23 bases between. CDR1 is WNHNN and CDR2 is SYGVQD in the germline V gene (reference sequence). In its sample, this clonotype was seen a few times. The antigen is undetermined. An equimolar mix of two oligonucleotides served as the beta constant-region primer for TRBC1 and TRBC2. TCRdb analysed the UMI-ligation and nested PCR reads with MiXCR anew, one entry per CDR3 protein. The data contain around 160,000 distinct CDR3 sequences, 17% of them singletons. General observations from the study: Possibly reflecting memory cells re-expressing CD45RA, a few larger clonotypes occurred in naive repertoires, especially CD8.

The sequence came from a human donor in good health. Input material: naive CD4+ T cells from blood. The chain links TRBV10-1 to TRBJ2-5; the D is unclear. In DNA, the CDR3 is TGCGCCAGCAGTGATTTACTTGGCGGCCCTAAGGAGAAAGAGACCCAGTACTTC. This codes for CASSDLLGGPKEKETQYF.